Reported below is one TCR beta chain. The sample is drawn from a study of blood T cell repertoires in COVID-19. Study as a whole: Italy, Spain and the United States were the sources of the convalescent and acute COVID-19 samples. The analysed material was cDNA or gDNA that came from T cells, B-cell-depleted T cells, or PBMCs.

CDR1 and CDR2 (germline): GTSNPN, SVGIG (reference sequence). This CDR3 is 13 amino acids long. Trimming removed 5 bases at V and 0 bases at J, with 8 bases between. The method was immunoSEQ multiplex PCR; TCRdb's version includes in-frame clones alone and lacks a portion of them. The top ten hold 1% of the sample, which has 300,000 to 400,000 clones, less than 90% seen once. Participant-given clinical history determined each cohort assignment. This chain uses TRBV30 with TRBJ1-5, with unresolved D. This sequence originates from a woman in her 30s who had recovered from COVID-19. Sequenced input: PBMCs or T cells enriched from blood (not recorded which). The CDR3 bases are TGTGCCTGGGGGCAGGATAGCAATCAGCCCCAGCATTTT. This gives the protein CAWGQDSNQPQHF.